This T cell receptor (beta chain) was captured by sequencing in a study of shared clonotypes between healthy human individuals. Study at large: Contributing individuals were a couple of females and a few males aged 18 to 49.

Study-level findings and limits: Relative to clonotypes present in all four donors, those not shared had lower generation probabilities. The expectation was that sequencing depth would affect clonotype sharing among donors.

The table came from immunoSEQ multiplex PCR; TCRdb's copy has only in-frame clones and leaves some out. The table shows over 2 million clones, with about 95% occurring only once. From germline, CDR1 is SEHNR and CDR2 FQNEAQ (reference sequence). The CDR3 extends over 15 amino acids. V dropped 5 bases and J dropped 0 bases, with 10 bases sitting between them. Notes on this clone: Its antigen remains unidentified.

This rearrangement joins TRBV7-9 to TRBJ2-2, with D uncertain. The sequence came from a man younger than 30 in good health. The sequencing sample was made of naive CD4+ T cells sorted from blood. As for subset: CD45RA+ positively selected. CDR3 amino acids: CASSPPGTNTGELFF. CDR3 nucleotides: TGTGCCAGCAGCCCACCCGGAACGAACACCGGGGAGCTGTTTTTT.